This is a list of T cell receptor beta chains from one sample in a study of response to subunit inactivated influenza vaccine. MiXCR, run by TCRdb on the RT-PCR reads, gives a single entry per CDR3 protein. The sample consists of 500,000 or so distinct CDR3 sequences, roughly 11% of them appearing once. The input for sequencing was PBMCs from blood, taken 40 to 50 days after vaccination. The receptors derive from a man in his forties or fifties who received an inactivated influenza vaccine. The CDR3 runs from the conserved cysteine through the conserved F or W. The order of the fields is V gene, J gene, CDR3 length, D gene, clone size, CDR3 protein, CDR3 DNA. D genes are given only for firm matches. A clone size is listed for some rows: how often the clone was seen (once, few, many), or a class if it is expanded.

TRBV5-1	TRBJ1-1	15	TRBD1	.	CASSFQGARGTEAFF	TGCGCCAGCAGCTTCCAGGGGGCAAGGGGCACTGAAGCTTTCTTT
TRBV7-9	TRBJ2-5	13	TRBD1	few	CASEGQNQETQYF	TGTGCCAGCGAGGGACAGAACCAAGAGACCCAGTACTTC
TRBV6-5	TRBJ2-5	14	.	.	CASSYLWGQETQYF	TGTGCCAGCAGTTATCTCTGGGGGCAAGAGACCCAGTACTTC
TRBV7-2	TRBJ2-7	13	.	.	CASSLAVPYEQYF	TGTGCCAGCAGCTTAGCCGTCCCCTACGAGCAGTACTTC
TRBV29-1	TRBJ2-1	8	.	many	CSAGEQFF	TGCAGCGCGGGGGAGCAGTTCTTC
TRBV28	TRBJ2-7	13	.	few	CASSRVSSYEQYF	TGTGCCAGCAGTAGAGTCAGCTCCTACGAGCAGTACTTC
TRBV5-1	TRBJ2-5	16	.	few	CASSLAKVRLDETQYF	TGCGCCAGCAGCTTGGCCAAGGTTCGACTAGATGAGACCCAGTACTTC
TRBV7-7	TRBJ1-1	13	TRBD1	many	CASSFGQDTEAFF	TGTGCTAGCAGCTTTGGACAGGACACTGAAGCTTTCTTT
TRBV6-1	TRBJ2-7	14	.	many	CASTRSDGAYEQYF	TGTGCCAGCACCCGGAGCGACGGGGCCTACGAGCAGTACTTC
TRBV7-2	TRBJ2-2	16	TRBD2	.	CASSLGLAGPVRELFF	TGTGCCAGCAGCTTAGGGCTAGCGGGGCCGGTGCGGGAGCTGTTTTTT
TRBV6-1	TRBJ2-5	17	TRBD1	few	CASSEAHRTGAQETQYF	TGTGCCAGCAGTGAAGCGCATAGAACAGGGGCGCAGGAGACCCAGTACTTC
TRBV6-6	TRBJ2-3	12	TRBD1	many	CASSPGQVTQYF	TGTGCCAGCAGTCCGGGACAGGTTACGCAGTATTTT
TRBV20-1	TRBJ1-2	12	.	.	CSAWDLQGGYTF	TGCAGTGCTTGGGACCTCCAAGGTGGCTACACCTTC
TRBV25-1	TRBJ2-1	15	.	.	CASRGMGGPSGEQFF	TGTGCCAGCAGGGGTATGGGGGGCCCCAGCGGTGAGCAGTTCTTC
TRBV12-3/TRBV12-4	TRBJ2-5	16	TRBD2	few	CASRTGLADYQETQYF	TGTGCCAGCCGAACTGGACTAGCGGACTACCAAGAGACCCAGTACTTC
TRBV6-2/TRBV6-3	TRBJ2-7	12	.	.	CASSPSGFEQYF	TGTGCCAGCAGCCCCTCTGGTTTCGAGCAGTACTTC
TRBV4-3	TRBJ1-1	15	TRBD1	.	CASSQDSQGDTEAFF	TGCGCCAGCAGCCAAGATAGTCAGGGGGACACTGAAGCTTTCTTT
TRBV2	TRBJ1-5	13	.	.	CASSDAYISPQHF	TGTGCCAGCAGTGACGCATATATCAGCCCCCAGCATTTT
TRBV7-9	TRBJ2-1	14	.	.	CASSSLGTSYEQFF	TGTGCCAGCAGCTCGCTCGGAACTAGCTATGAGCAGTTCTTC
TRBV5-4	TRBJ2-1	15	.	many	CASSLDWGSYNEQFF	TGTGCCAGCAGCTTGGACTGGGGCTCCTACAATGAGCAGTTCTTC
TRBV5-1	TRBJ2-1	16	TRBD2	many	CASSPLGTSSYNEQFF	TGCGCCAGCAGCCCCCTCGGGACTAGCTCCTACAATGAGCAGTTCTTC
TRBV20-1	TRBJ2-5	13	TRBD1	many	CSAEDREQETQYF	TGCAGTGCAGAGGACAGGGAACAAGAGACCCAGTACTTC
TRBV10-3	TRBJ1-4	13	.	few	CAISAGQDEKLFF	TGTGCCATCAGTGCGGGACAAGATGAAAAACTGTTTTTT
TRBV27	TRBJ2-5	15	TRBD2	.	CASRAPSGAAETQYF	TGTGCCAGCAGAGCCCCTAGCGGGGCTGCAGAGACCCAGTACTTC
TRBV24-1	TRBJ1-1	14	.	.	CATSDVTLGTEAFF	TGTGCCACCAGTGATGTCACATTGGGCACTGAAGCTTTCTTT
TRBV9	TRBJ2-3	14	.	few	CASRPAGSTDTQYF	TGTGCCAGCAGACCGGCGGGGAGCACAGATACGCAGTATTTT
TRBV27	TRBJ1-6	13	.	.	CASSLGRGSPLHF	TGTGCCAGCAGTTTAGGGAGGGGCTCACCCCTCCACTTT
TRBV7-2	TRBJ2-5	13	.	many	CASSLSGGETQYF	TGTGCCAGCAGCCTGTCTGGGGGGGAGACCCAGTACTTC
TRBV5-1	TRBJ1-1	13	TRBD1	few	CASSRDRANEAFF	TGCGCCAGCAGCAGGGACAGGGCTAATGAAGCTTTCTTT
TRBV9	TRBJ1-1	15	.	.	CASSASGAMNTEAFF	TGTGCCAGCAGCGCCTCAGGGGCGATGAACACTGAAGCTTTCTTT
TRBV24-1	TRBJ1-2	15	TRBD1	.	CATSDRTGAFYGYTF	TGTGCCACCAGTGACCGGACAGGGGCGTTCTATGGCTACACCTTC
TRBV4-3	TRBJ2-2	15	.	few	CASSQDTARGYELFF	TGCGCCAGCAGCCAAGATACTGCTCGGGGGTATGAGCTGTTTTTT
TRBV15	TRBJ2-1	16	TRBD2	few	CATSSLAGSSYNEQFF	TGTGCCACCAGCAGCTTAGCGGGAAGCTCCTACAATGAGCAGTTCTTC
TRBV7-9	TRBJ2-1	14	.	.	CASSLDLSSGEQFF	TGTGCCAGCAGCTTAGACTTATCCAGTGGTGAGCAGTTCTTC
TRBV28	TRBJ2-2	14	.	many	CASRITANTGELFF	TGTGCCAGCAGGATAACAGCGAACACCGGGGAGCTGTTTTTT
TRBV7-6	TRBJ2-7	14	TRBD2	.	CASSPGVAGGEQYF	TGTGCCAGCAGCCCCGGGGTAGCGGGTGGGGAGCAGTACTTC
TRBV12-3/TRBV12-4	TRBJ2-1	15	TRBD2	many	CASSFSSGAYNEQFF	TGTGCCAGCAGTTTCTCTAGCGGAGCCTACAATGAGCAGTTCTTC
TRBV20-1	TRBJ2-1	13	TRBD2	few	CSARGTSNNEQFF	TGCAGTGCTAGGGGGACTAGCAACAATGAGCAGTTCTTC
TRBV10-1	TRBJ2-2	16	.	.	CASSPMTGTNTGELFF	TGCGCCAGCAGCCCTATGACAGGAACGAACACCGGGGAGCTGTTTTTT
TRBV7-9	TRBJ1-1	16	TRBD1	.	CASSLGQGVSPGEAFF	TGTGCCAGCAGCTTAGGACAGGGGGTCTCCCCAGGTGAAGCTTTCTTT
TRBV5-1	TRBJ1-4	13	TRBD1	many	CASRDREFEKLFF	TGCGCCAGCAGGGACAGGGAATTTGAAAAACTGTTTTTT
TRBV12-3/TRBV12-4	TRBJ2-1	15	TRBD1	many	CASSLVGQGYNEQFF	TGTGCCAGCAGTTTAGTTGGACAGGGATACAATGAGCAGTTCTTC
TRBV20-1	TRBJ1-6	13	.	.	CSARDTSNSSLHF	TGCAGTGCTAGAGATACCAGTAATTCATCCCTCCACTTT
TRBV27	TRBJ1-2	15	TRBD1	.	CASRPSTGVAYGYTF	TGTGCCAGCAGGCCTTCGACAGGGGTGGCCTATGGCTACACCTTC
TRBV10-3	TRBJ1-1	13	.	.	CAIRPGTNTEAFF	TGTGCCATCCGACCGGGCACGAACACTGAAGCTTTCTTT
TRBV7-2	TRBJ2-1	12	.	.	CASSSRIGEQFF	TGTGCCAGCAGCTCTAGAATTGGCGAGCAGTTCTTC
TRBV10-3	TRBJ1-2	13	TRBD1	many	CAIQGQGAYGYTF	TGTGCCATCCAGGGACAGGGGGCCTATGGCTACACCTTC
TRBV6-5	TRBJ2-3	15	.	many	CASSFRGASTDTQYF	TGTGCCAGCAGTTTTAGGGGGGCTAGCACAGATACGCAGTATTTT